A selection of T cell receptor beta chains follows, all from one sample in a study of cytomegalovirus exposure and HLA in healthy donors. Assay used: immunoSEQ multiplex PCR; TCRdb lists only in-frame clones, some missing. The sample records roughly 190,000 clones, approximately 70% being singletons. Input material: PBMCs. These receptors were taken from a woman younger than 45 in good health and CMV-seropositive. Each CDR3 is given with its conserved first and last residue. A D gene is named only where the DNA matches it firmly. Some rows mark clone size as missing; the rest say once, few, many or name a class of expanded clone.

TRBD1 17 TRBJ1-6 TRBV2 few TGTGCCAGCAGTGAAGTGACAGGGTGGTCCTATAATTCACCCCTCCACTTT CASSEVTGWSYNSPLHF
- 12 TRBJ1-1 TRBV19 - TGTGCCAGTAGTTACTGGAACACTGAAGCTTTCTTT CASSYWNTEAFF
- 14 TRBJ2-7 TRBV4-2 few TGTGCCAGCAGCCAAGATATCACAGCCTACGAGCAGTACTTC CASSQDITAYEQYF
- 15 TRBJ1-3 TRBV28 - TGTGCCAGCAGCTTGGTGGCAGGGCCAGGAAACACCATATATTTT CASSLVAGPGNTIYF
- 16 TRBJ2-4 TRBV4-1 - TGCGCCAGCAGCCCAGAACAGGTCGCGGCCAAAAACATTCAGTACTTC CASSPEQVAAKNIQYF
TRBD2 15 TRBJ2-7 TRBV5-8 - TGTGCCAGTTACGGACTAGCCAACTACTCCTACGAGCAGTACTTC CASYGLANYSYEQYF
- 13 TRBJ2-1 TRBV7-5 - TGTGTCTATAGCGGGAGGGTTAGGAATGAGCAGTTCTTC CVYSGRVRNEQFF
- 12 TRBJ2-3 TRBV5-6 - TGTGCCAGCAGCTTAATTGAGGATACGCAGTATTTT CASSLIEDTQYF
TRBD1 17 TRBJ2-1 TRBV6-1 - TGTGCCAGCAGTGGTTTAGGACAGGGGGCTTGGTACAATGAGCAGTTCTTC CASSGLGQGAWYNEQFF
TRBD1 15 TRBJ2-7 TRBV27 - TGTGCCAGCAGCCCGGGACAGGGGGGTAGCTACGAGCAGTACTTC CASSPGQGGSYEQYF
- 13 TRBJ1-2 TRBV7-9 - TGTGCCAGCAGTCCGGACAGCTTCTATGGCTACACCTTC CASSPDSFYGYTF
- 11 TRBJ1-2 TRBV29-1 - TGCAGCGTCCGGACAGATTATGGCTACACCTTC CSVRTDYGYTF
- 14 TRBJ1-1 TRBV10-2 - TGCGCCAGCACGAAAGGAGCAACTAGGGCTGAAGCTTTCTTT CASTKGATRAEAFF
- 13 TRBJ1-1 TRBV28 - TGTGCCAGCAGTTTACCCCGGGGGACTGAAGCTTTCTTT CASSLPRGTEAFF
- 15 TRBJ2-4 TRBV6-5 - TGTGCCAGCAGTTACTCCGACCGGGTCAAAAACATTCAGTACTTC CASSYSDRVKNIQYF
- 15 TRBJ2-1 TRBV4-1 - TGCGCCAGCAGCCAACCCGGGGGAGGTTCCAATGAGCAGTTCTTC CASSQPGGGSNEQFF
- 15 TRBJ2-3 TRBV6-6 - TGTGCCAGCAGTCAGCGGGACAGGCGGGCAGATACGCAGTATTTT CASSQRDRRADTQYF
TRBD1 15 TRBJ1-3 TRBV6-1 few TGTGCCAGCAGTGACCTGACAGGGGCTGGAAACACCATATATTTT CASSDLTGAGNTIYF
TRBD2 16 TRBJ2-5 TRBV10-3 - TGTGCCATCAGTTCCTGGACTAGCGGGGCTCAAGAGACCCAGTACTTC CAISSWTSGAQETQYF
- 13 TRBJ1-6 TRBV28 - TGTGCCAGCAACGACCAGGGGTTTTCACCCCTCCACTTT CASNDQGFSPLHF
- 17 TRBJ2-3 TRBV5-1 - TGCGCCAGCAGCCCTTTGACAGGAAGTACTAGCACAGATACGCAGTATTTT CASSPLTGSTSTDTQYF
- 11 TRBJ1-1 TRBV6-1 - TGTGCCAGCACCTTGAACACTGAAGCTTTCTTT CASTLNTEAFF
- 11 TRBJ2-7 TRBV6-1 - TGTGCCAGCGGGCAGGCCTACGAGCAGTACTTC CASGQAYEQYF
TRBD1 20 TRBJ2-6 TRBV18 - TGTGCCAGCCCAAGGGGGACAGGGGGCGTTCGAAGCTCTGGGGCCAACGTCCTGACTTTC CASPRGTGGVRSSGANVLTF
TRBD2 18 TRBJ2-3 TRBV10-1 - TGCGCCAGCAGTGAGTCGACGGGGGGGGGAGGATCCCCAGATACGCAGTATTTT CASSESTGGGGSPDTQYF
- 15 TRBJ1-5 TRBV7-6 few TGTGCCAGCAGCCCGGCCGGGACACCACATCAGCCCCAGCATTTT CASSPAGTPHQPQHF
TRBD1 13 TRBJ1-5 TRBV6-5 - TGTGCCAGCAACAGGGGGCCACATCAGCCCCAGCATTTT CASNRGPHQPQHF
- 13 TRBJ2-1 TRBV2 - TGTGCCAGCAGTGAATCGGAGTACAATGAGCAGTTCTTC CASSESEYNEQFF
- 15 TRBJ2-5 TRBV11-1 - TGTGCCAGCAGCCCCCCAGGGGCCGGCCAAGAGACCCAGTACTTC CASSPPGAGQETQYF
- 16 TRBJ2-7 TRBV27 once TGTGCCAGCAGTTTATCGGGGGCTAGGCACTCCTACGAGCAGTACTTC CASSLSGARHSYEQYF
TRBD1 15 TRBJ2-1 TRBV6-1 - TGTGCCAGCAGCGACCAAGGACAGGTCTACAATGAGCAGTTCTTC CASSDQGQVYNEQFF
TRBD2 14 TRBJ2-5 TRBV5-6 - TGTGCCAGCAGGGTACTAGCGGGAGCTGAGACCCAGTACTTC CASRVLAGAETQYF
- 14 TRBJ2-1 TRBV5-1 - TGCGCCAGCAGCTTGGTCCAGGGAAAGAATGAGCAGTTCTTC CASSLVQGKNEQFF
- 13 TRBJ1-1 TRBV18 - TGTGCCAGCTCCAACCAGGGGAACACTGAAGCTTTCTTT CASSNQGNTEAFF
- 15 TRBJ2-7 TRBV15 - TGTGCCACCAGCAGACAGGGTTTTCGAGGTGACGAGCAGTACTTC CATSRQGFRGDEQYF
- 12 TRBJ2-1 TRBV4-1 - TGCGCCAGCAGCCAAGGATTGGGGGGGCAGTTCTTC CASSQGLGGQFF
TRBD2 15 TRBJ2-5 TRBV5-8 - TGTGCCAGCAGCTTCACCAGCGGGAGTGGAGAGACCCAGTACTTC CASSFTSGSGETQYF